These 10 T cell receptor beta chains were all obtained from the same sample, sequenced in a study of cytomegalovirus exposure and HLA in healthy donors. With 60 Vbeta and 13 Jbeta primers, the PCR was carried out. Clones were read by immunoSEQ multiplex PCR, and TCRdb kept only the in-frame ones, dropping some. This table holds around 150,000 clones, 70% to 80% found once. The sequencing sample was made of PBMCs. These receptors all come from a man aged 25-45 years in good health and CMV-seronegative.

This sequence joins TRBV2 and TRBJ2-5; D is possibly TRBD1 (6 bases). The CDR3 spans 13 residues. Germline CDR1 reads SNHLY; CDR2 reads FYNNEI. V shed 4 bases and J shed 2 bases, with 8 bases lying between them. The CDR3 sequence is CASSGTEQETQYF. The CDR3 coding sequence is TGTGCCAGCAGTGGGACAGAACAAGAGACCCAGTACTTC.

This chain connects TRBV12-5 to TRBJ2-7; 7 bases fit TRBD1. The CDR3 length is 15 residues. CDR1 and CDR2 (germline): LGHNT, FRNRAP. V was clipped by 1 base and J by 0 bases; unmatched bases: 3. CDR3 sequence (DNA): TGTGCTAGTGGTTTGGCACAGGGGAGCTCCTACGAGCAGTACTTC. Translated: CASGLAQGSSYEQYF.

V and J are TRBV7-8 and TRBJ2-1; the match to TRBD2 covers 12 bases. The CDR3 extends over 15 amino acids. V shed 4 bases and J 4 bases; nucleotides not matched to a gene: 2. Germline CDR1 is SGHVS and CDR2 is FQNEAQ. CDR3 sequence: CASSWTSGMYNEQFF. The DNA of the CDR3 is TGTGCCAGCAGCTGGACTAGCGGGATGTACAATGAGCAGTTCTTC.

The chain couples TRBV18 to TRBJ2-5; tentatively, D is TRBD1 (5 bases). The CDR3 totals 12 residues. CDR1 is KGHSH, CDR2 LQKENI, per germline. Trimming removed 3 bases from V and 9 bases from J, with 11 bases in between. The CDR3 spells CASSPPVGAQYF. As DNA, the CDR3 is TGTGCCAGCTCACCCCCAGTAGGGGCCCAGTACTTC.

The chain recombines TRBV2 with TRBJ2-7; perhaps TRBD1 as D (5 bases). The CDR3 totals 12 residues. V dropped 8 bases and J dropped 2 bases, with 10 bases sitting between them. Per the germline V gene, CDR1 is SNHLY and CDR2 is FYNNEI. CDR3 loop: CASRQGAYEQYF. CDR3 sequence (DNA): TGTGCCAGCCGACAAGGGGCCTACGAGCAGTACTTC.

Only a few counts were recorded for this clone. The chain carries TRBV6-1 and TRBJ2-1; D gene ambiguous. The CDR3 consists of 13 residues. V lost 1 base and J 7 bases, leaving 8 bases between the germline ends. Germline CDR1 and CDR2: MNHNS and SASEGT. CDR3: CASSEVRPNEQFF. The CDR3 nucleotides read TGTGCCAGCAGTGAAGTCAGGCCTAATGAGCAGTTCTTC.

CDR3 amino acids: CASRRAAGDPYNEQFF. In DNA form, the CDR3 reads TGCGCCAGCAGGAGGGCGGCGGGAGACCCGTACAATGAGCAGTTCTTC. The chain has TRBV4-1 and TRBJ2-1, with TRBD2 matching over 7 bases. V lost 6 bases to trimming and J lost 4 bases; unmatched junction nucleotides: 12. The CDR3 runs 16 residues. From germline, CDR1 is MGHRA and CDR2 YSYEKL.

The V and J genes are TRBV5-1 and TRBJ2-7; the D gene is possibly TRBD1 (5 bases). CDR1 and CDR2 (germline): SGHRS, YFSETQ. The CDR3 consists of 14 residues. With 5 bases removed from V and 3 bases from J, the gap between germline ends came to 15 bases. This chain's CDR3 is CASRQGSTVYEQYF. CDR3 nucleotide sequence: TGCGCCAGCAGGCAGGGATCGACAGTCTACGAGCAGTACTTC.

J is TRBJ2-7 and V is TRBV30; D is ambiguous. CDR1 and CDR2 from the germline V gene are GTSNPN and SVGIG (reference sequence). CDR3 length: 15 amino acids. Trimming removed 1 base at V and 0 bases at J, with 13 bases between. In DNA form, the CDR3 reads TGTGCCTGGAGTGACTCCGCACCCACCTCCTACGAGCAGTACTTC. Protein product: CAWSDSAPTSYEQYF.

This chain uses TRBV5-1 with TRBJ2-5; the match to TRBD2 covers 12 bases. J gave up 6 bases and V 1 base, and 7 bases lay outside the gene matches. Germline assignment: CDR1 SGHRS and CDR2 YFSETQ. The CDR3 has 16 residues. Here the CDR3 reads CASSLSLAGGIQTQYF. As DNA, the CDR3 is TGCGCCAGCAGCTTGTCGCTAGCGGGAGGGATACAGACCCAGTACTTC.